This T cell receptor (beta chain) appears in the sequencing data of a study of tissue T cells after allogeneic stem cell transplantation. In the case of this clone: The antigen remains unidentified. Gene labels here are mouse ones. The read falls 1 residue short of the CDR3 end, and the missing part is taken from the germline J gene.

Study results and caveats: Few T cell clones were shared across patients, but motif clusters showed tissue-specific shared signatures.

V dropped 4 bases and J dropped 7; count of bases not matched to a gene: 2. The length of the CDR3 is 14 residues. Looked up from germline, CDR1 is KGHPV and CDR2 is FQNQEV (reference sequence). Indicated time point: mouse harvest day 7 after allogeneic transplant. Tail vein injection delivered 10^7 T-cell-depleted bone marrow cells and 10^6 splenic CD5+ T cells. The assay was immunoSEQ multiplex PCR, and TCRdb's table has in-frame clones only and misses some. The sample contains around 2,000 clones, around 50% of which appear only once. Sequenced material: spleen. V gene TRBV26 combines with J gene TRBJ2-1, with 12 bases matching TRBD1. The source is a female BALB/c mouse given C57BL/6 T cells with graft-versus-host disease after an allogeneic hematopoietic cell transplant. CDR3 bases read: TGTGCCAGCAGTCGGGACAGGGGGCGAGCTGAGCAGTTC. This gives the protein CASSRDRGRAEQF. The CDR3 reads in full as CASSRDRGRAEQFF.